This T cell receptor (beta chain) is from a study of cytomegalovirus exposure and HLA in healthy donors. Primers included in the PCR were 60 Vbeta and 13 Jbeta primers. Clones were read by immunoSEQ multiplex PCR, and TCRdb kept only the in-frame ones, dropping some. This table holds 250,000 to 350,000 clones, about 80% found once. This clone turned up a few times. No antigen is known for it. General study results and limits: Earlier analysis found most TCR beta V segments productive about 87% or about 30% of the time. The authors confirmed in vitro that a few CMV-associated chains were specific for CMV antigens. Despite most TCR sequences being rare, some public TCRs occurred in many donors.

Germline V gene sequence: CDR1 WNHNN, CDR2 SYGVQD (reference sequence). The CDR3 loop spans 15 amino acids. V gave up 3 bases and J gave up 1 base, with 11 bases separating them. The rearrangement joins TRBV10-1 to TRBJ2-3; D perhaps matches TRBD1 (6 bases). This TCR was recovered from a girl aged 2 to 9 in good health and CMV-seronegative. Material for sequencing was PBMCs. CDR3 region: CASSDGGGRTDTQYF. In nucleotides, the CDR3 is TGCGCCAGCAGTGATGGTGGGGGCCGCACAGATACGCAGTATTTT.